The clone carrying this T cell receptor (beta chain) was counted only a few times. Its matching antigen is unknown. This specimen comes from a study of cytomegalovirus exposure and HLA in healthy donors. Per the germline V gene, CDR1 is ENHRY and CDR2 is SYGVKD. The CDR3 covers 16 residues. V gave up 6 bases and J gave up 6 bases; unmatched junction bases: 13. PCR primers comprised 60 Vbeta and 13 Jbeta primers. The protocol was immunoSEQ multiplex PCR, while the TCRdb copy is restricted to in-frame clones and leaves out a portion. The table shows 99,000 or so clones, with over 9% occurring only once. Overall study findings and caveats: The authors later found HLA-associated TCR beta chains more clonally expanded than equally common others. The classifier reportedly diagnosed cytomegalovirus status with high specificity and sensitivity.

Material: PBMCs. The chain uses TRBV10-3 and TRBJ2-3; TRBD2 matches at 9 bases. This TCR was recovered from a man aged 35 to 55 in good health and CMV-seropositive. The CDR3 loop is CAISPGTSSIMDTQYF. In nucleotides, the CDR3 is TGTGCCATCAGCCCCGGGACTAGCAGCATTATGGATACGCAGTATTTT.